This TCR beta chain was obtained from a study of PD-1 blockade in classical Hodgkin lymphoma. Every patient relapsed after autologous stem cell transplantation, and brentuximab vedotin exposure varied. Patients reached a best response of complete response, partial response or progressive disease. V was pared by 7 bases and J by 4 bases, with 8 bases of the junction left unmatched. Germline values: CDR1 SGHRS, CDR2 YFSETQ. This CDR3 region has 13 residues. Profiling relied on immunoSEQ multiplex PCR, and the TCRdb table lists in-frame clones only, not all of them. Of about 98,000 clones listed, more than 90% are singletons. For this clone: Its antigen is undetermined.

Whole-study findings and limits: Complete responders showed a baseline diversity that resembled the diversity of newly diagnosed patients. There was a significant rise in CD4+ TCR diversity by C4D1, with no such rise for CD8+.

This sequence was found in a human donor with classical Hodgkin lymphoma. This rearrangement joins TRBV5-1 to TRBJ2-7; 7 nucleotides align to TRBD1. Sequences were derived from peripheral blood mononuclear cells (PBMCs), sampled at baseline. The DNA of the CDR3 is TGCGCCAGCGCCTACAGGGGAAGATACGAGCAGTACTTC. Encoded protein: CASAYRGRYEQYF.